This is a list of T cell receptor beta chains from one sample in a study of T cells after yellow fever vaccination. TCRdb re-derived calls from the 5' RACE reads in MiXCR, one entry per CDR3 protein. The sample holds around 590,000 distinct CDR3 sequences; 9% to 15% are singletons and the top ten take around 14%. The sequences come from PBMCs, collected on the day of the yellow fever booster vaccination. The receptors were sampled from a man under 40 who received the YFV17D yellow fever vaccine. Each CDR3 is given with its conserved first and last residue. A D gene is named only where the DNA matches it firmly. Size is omitted from some rows. Given values are once, few, many or a class for expanded clones.

d_gene	j_gene	abundance	v_gene	CDR3nt	CDR3aa
NA	TRBJ1-2	few	TRBV25-1	TGTGCCAGCAGTGAGGTTACGGATAACTATGGCTACACCTTC	CASSEVTDNYGYTF
NA	TRBJ2-7	NA	TRBV6-1	TGTGCCAGCAGTATCCGGGGGGGGACAGGGACGTTTTCCTACGAGCAGTACTTC	CASSIRGGTGTFSYEQYF
TRBD1	TRBJ2-7	many	TRBV5-5	TGTGCCAGCAGCAGTGGGACAGCAAAAATATTCTACGAGCAGTACTTC	CASSSGTAKIFYEQYF
NA	TRBJ2-3	few	TRBV7-6	TGTGCCAGCAGCTTAATGGCAGATACGCAGTATTTT	CASSLMADTQYF
NA	TRBJ2-7	few	TRBV12-3/TRBV12-4	TGTGCCAGCGGGAATTTGGGGAGACCGGGGGTGACCTACGAGCAGTACTTC	CASGNLGRPGVTYEQYF
NA	TRBJ2-2	NA	TRBV9	TGTGCCAGCGAACAAGGGGCGGTAGGAGCCTCCGGGGAGCTGTTTTTT	CASEQGAVGASGELFF
TRBD2	TRBJ2-3	few	TRBV20-1	TGCAGTGCTAGAGATATAATAGGGCTAGCGGGAGCAGATACGCAGTATTTT	CSARDIIGLAGADTQYF
NA	TRBJ2-3	few	TRBV7-9	TGTGCCAGCAGCGCCGACAGCGTCACAGATACGCAGTATTTT	CASSADSVTDTQYF
NA	TRBJ2-7	NA	TRBV7-9	TGTGCCAGCAGCCCTGGGTTTGGCAGCACGGGCGAGCAGTACTTC	CASSPGFGSTGEQYF
NA	TRBJ2-1	few	TRBV5-1	TGCGCCAGCTCCCACGGGGGCGGGAGACACAATGAGCAGTTCTTC	CASSHGGGRHNEQFF
NA	TRBJ2-3	NA	TRBV7-2	TGTGCCAGCAGCTCCAACCGGGGAGTAGGGGGAGCAGATACGCAGTATTTT	CASSSNRGVGGADTQYF
NA	TRBJ2-1	NA	TRBV7-9	TGTGCCAGCAGCTTAGTAGGACCGGTACGCGCGAACAATGAGCAGTTCTTC	CASSLVGPVRANNEQFF
NA	TRBJ2-3	NA	TRBV4-3	TGCGCCAGCAGCCTAGCTGCAGACACAGATACAGATACGCAGTATTTT	CASSLAADTDTDTQYF
TRBD1	TRBJ1-2	NA	TRBV4-3	TGCGCCAGCAGCGGGCAGGGGGCGGACTATGGCTACACCTTC	CASSGQGADYGYTF
TRBD1	TRBJ2-7	NA	TRBV20-1	TGCAGTGCTAGATTTACCGGGACAGAATACTACGAGCAGTACTTC	CSARFTGTEYYEQYF
NA	TRBJ2-1	few	TRBV3-1	TGTGCCAGCAGCCATCCCCCAAATGAGCAGTTCTTC	CASSHPPNEQFF
NA	TRBJ2-4	few	TRBV24-1	TGTGCCACCAGTGAATTCCCCAGGGCAAACATTCAGTACTTC	CATSEFPRANIQYF
NA	TRBJ2-7	NA	TRBV7-2	TGTGCCAGCAGCTCATCCCGCTCCGGGGTCTTCGAGCAGTACTTC	CASSSSRSGVFEQYF
NA	TRBJ1-2	NA	TRBV9	TGTGCCAGCAGCGTAGATTATGGTAACTATGGCTACACCTTC	CASSVDYGNYGYTF
NA	TRBJ2-3	NA	TRBV4-1	TGCGCCAGCAGCCAAGATAGTCCTTTTCTGGGGGAGAAGACAGATACGCAGTATTTT	CASSQDSPFLGEKTDTQYF
NA	TRBJ2-1	NA	TRBV5-1	TGCGCCAGCAACCAGGGAGGTATCAATGAGCAGTTCTTC	CASNQGGINEQFF
TRBD2	TRBJ2-5	few	TRBV5-1	TGCGCCAGCAGCGGTGGTCCCGAGCGGGAGCGGGCGGATGGAGAGACCCAGTACTTC	CASSGGPERERADGETQYF